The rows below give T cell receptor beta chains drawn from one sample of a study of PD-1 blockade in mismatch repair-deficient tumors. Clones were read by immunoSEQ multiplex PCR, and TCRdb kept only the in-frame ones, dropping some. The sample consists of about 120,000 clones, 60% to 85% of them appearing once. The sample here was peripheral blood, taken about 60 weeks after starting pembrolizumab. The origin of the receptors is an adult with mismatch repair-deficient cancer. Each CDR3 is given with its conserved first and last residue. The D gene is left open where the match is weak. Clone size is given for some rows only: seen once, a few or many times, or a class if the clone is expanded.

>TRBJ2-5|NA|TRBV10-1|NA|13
CASVATVGETQYF
TGCGCCAGCGTCGCGACTGTTGGCGAGACCCAGTACTTC
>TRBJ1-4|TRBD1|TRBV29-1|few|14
CSVEGQPFGEKLFF
TGCAGCGTTGAGGGACAGCCGTTCGGGGAAAAACTGTTTTTT
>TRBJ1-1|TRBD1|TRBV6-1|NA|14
CASRETGGGYEAFF
TGTGCCAGCAGGGAAACAGGGGGCGGGTATGAAGCTTTCTTT
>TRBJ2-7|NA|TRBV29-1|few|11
CSVGWRDEQYF
TGCAGCGTTGGGTGGAGAGACGAGCAGTACTTC
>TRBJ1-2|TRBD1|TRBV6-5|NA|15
CASRPRQGANYGYTF
TGTGCCAGCAGACCCCGACAGGGTGCTAACTATGGCTACACCTTC
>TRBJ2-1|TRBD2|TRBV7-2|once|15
CASSLRREGLYEQFF
TGTGCCAGCAGCTTAAGGCGGGAGGGCCTATATGAGCAGTTCTTC
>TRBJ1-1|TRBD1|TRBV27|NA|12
CASSYRGTEAFF
TGTGCCAGCAGTTACAGGGGGACCGAAGCTTTCTTT
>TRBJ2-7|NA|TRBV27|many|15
CASSLGVGDSYEQYF
TGTGCCAGCAGTCTTGGGGTAGGAGACTCCTACGAGCAGTACTTC
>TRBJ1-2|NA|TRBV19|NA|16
CASTPKSYQGSYGYTF
TGTGCCAGTACCCCGAAATCCTATCAGGGGAGCTATGGCTACACCTTC
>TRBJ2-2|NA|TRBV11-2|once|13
CASSLRNTGELFF
TGTGCCAGCAGCTTACGTAACACCGGGGAGCTGTTTTTT
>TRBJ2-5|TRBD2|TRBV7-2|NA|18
CASSLVGGSGRARETQYF
TGTGCCAGCAGCTTAGTAGGAGGTAGCGGGAGGGCCAGAGAGACCCAGTACTTC
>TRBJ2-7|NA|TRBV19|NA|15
CASSKPGQAYYEQYF
TGTGCCAGTAGTAAGCCAGGACAAGCCTACTACGAGCAGTACTTC
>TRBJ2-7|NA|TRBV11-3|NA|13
CASSLGTSIWQYF
TGTGCCAGCAGCTTAGGGACTTCTATCTGGCAGTACTTC
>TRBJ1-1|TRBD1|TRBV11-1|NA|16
CASSLTGTAMNTEAFF
TGTGCCAGCAGCTTAACCGGGACAGCTATGAACACTGAAGCTTTCTTT
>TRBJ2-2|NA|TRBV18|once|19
CASSPPSGSRVQNTGELFF
TGTGCCAGCTCACCACCGTCAGGGTCCAGGGTCCAAAACACCGGGGAGCTGTTTTTT
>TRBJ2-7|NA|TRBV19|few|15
CASSISGVGSYEQYF
TGTGCCAGTAGTATCTCAGGGGTCGGCTCCTACGAGCAGTACTTC
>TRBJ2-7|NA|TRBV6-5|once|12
CASSSKGYEQYF
TGTGCCAGCAGTTCCAAGGGATACGAGCAGTACTTC
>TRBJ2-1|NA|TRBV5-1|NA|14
CASSLVGQDNEQFF
TGCGCCAGCAGCTTGGTCGGGCAAGACAATGAGCAGTTCTTC
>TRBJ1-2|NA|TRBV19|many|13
CASTGQHNYGYTF
TGTGCCAGTACTGGACAGCATAACTATGGCTACACCTTC
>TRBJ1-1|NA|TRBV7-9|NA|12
CASSPQSTEAFF
TGTGCCAGCAGCCCCCAAAGCACTGAAGCTTTCTTT
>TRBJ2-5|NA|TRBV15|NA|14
CATSREERKGTQYF
TGTGCCACCAGCAGAGAAGAGCGGAAAGGGACCCAGTACTTC
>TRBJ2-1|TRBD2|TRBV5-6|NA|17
CASSPSPGTSGDNEQFF
TGTGCCAGCAGCCCATCCCCCGGGACTAGCGGGGACAATGAGCAGTTCTTC
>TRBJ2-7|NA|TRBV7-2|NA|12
CASSSSYYEQYF
TGTGCCAGCAGCTCTTCATACTACGAGCAGTACTTC
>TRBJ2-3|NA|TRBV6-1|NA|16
CASSEAFGAGTDTQYF
TGTGCCAGCAGTGAGGCCTTCGGGGCAGGGACAGATACGCAGTATTTT
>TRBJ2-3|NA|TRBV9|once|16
CASSPHSGSSTDTQYF
TGTGCCAGCAGCCCACATAGCGGTTCTAGCACAGATACGCAGTATTTT
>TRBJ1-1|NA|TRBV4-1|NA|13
CASSRGGITEAFF
TGCGCCAGCAGCCGAGGGGGAATCACTGAAGCTTTCTTT
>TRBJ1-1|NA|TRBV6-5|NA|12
CASSHGGDAAFF
TGTGCCAGCAGTCACGGGGGGGATGCAGCTTTCTTT
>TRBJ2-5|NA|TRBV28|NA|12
CASSGYQETQYF
TGTGCCAGCAGTGGGTACCAAGAGACCCAGTACTTC
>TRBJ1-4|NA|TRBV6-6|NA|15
CASSYFRGAFEKLFF
TGTGCCAGCAGTTACTTCCGGGGGGCTTTTGAAAAACTGTTTTTT
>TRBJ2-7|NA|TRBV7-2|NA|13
CASSSGFQHEQYF
TGTGCCAGCAGCTCAGGGTTTCAGCACGAGCAGTACTTC
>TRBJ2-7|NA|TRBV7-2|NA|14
CASSLSPGWYEQYF
TGTGCCAGCAGCTTAAGCCCAGGTTGGTACGAGCAGTACTTC
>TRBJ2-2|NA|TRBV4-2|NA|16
CASSQDPGRGPGELFF
TGTGCCAGCAGCCAAGATCCCGGGAGAGGGCCCGGGGAGCTGTTTTTT
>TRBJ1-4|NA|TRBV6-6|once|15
CASSYSGPSREKLFF
TGTGCCAGCAGTTACTCCGGCCCCTCTAGGGAAAAACTGTTTTTT
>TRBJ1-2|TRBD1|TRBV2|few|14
CASTVGQGVRGYTF
TGTGCCAGCACGGTCGGACAGGGAGTAAGGGGCTACACCTTC
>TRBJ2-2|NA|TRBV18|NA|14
CASSRAENTGELFF
TGTGCCAGCTCACGGGCAGAGAACACCGGGGAGCTGTTTTTT
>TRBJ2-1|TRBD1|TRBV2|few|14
CASSFRDSDNEQFF
TGTGCCAGCAGTTTCCGGGACAGCGACAATGAGCAGTTCTTC